This T cell receptor beta chain stems from a study of blood T cell repertoires in COVID-19. As for the study in general: Italy, Spain and the United States were the sources of the convalescent and acute COVID-19 samples. T cells, B-cell-depleted T cells, or PBMCs supplied cDNA or gDNA.

Authors' data handling: It was from reference gene primer amplification that nucleated cell counts were estimated. The method was immunoSEQ multiplex PCR; TCRdb's version includes in-frame clones alone and lacks a portion of them. That table furnishes V, J and clone size, whereas the DNA furnished D and trimming. The sample has 150,000 to 200,000 clones, about 85% seen once. This CDR3 contains 16 residues. V lost 2 bases to trimming and J lost 1 base, with 16 bases between them. CDR1 GTSNPN and CDR2 SVGIG come from the germline V gene (reference sequence). This sequence joins TRBV30 and TRBJ2-3, with D tentatively TRBD1 (6 bases). This TCR derives from a woman between 65 and 79 years old with COVID-19, enrolled during active disease. Sequencing was done on a sample of peripheral blood. CDR3 region: CAWSLAGRGGTDTQYF. The DNA of the CDR3 is TGTGCCTGGAGTCTCGCGGGCAGGGGAGGCACAGATACGCAGTATTTT.